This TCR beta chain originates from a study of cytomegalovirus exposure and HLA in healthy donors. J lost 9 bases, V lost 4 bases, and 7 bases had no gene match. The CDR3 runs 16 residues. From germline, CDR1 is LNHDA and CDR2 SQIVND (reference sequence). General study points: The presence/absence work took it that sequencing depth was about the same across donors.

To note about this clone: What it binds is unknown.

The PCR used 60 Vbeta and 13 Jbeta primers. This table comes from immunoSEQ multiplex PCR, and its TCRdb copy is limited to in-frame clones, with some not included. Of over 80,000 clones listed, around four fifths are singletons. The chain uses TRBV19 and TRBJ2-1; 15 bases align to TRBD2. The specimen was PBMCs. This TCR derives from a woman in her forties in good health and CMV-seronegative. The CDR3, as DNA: TGTGCCAGTAGTACCCGGACTAGCGGGAGGGCTGGTGAGCAGTTCTTC. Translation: CASSTRTSGRAGEQFF.